The 6 T cell receptor beta chains in this list originate from one sample, sequenced in a study of T-cell memory formation after mild COVID-19. TCRdb reprocessed the 5' RACE reads with MiXCR, giving one entry per CDR3 protein. This sample has 550,000 to 600,000 distinct CDR3 sequences, with roughly 22% found just once. The sample comprised PBMCs or a T cell subset sorted from them (not recorded which). These TCRs come from an adult woman who had mild COVID-19 (a few samples of this study predate the infection). Cell type and time point are not known.

V is TRBV27 and J is TRBJ2-2; D gene uncertain. Between the trimmed V and J ends, which lost 8 bases and 8 bases, there was a span of 12 bases. The length of the CDR3 is 12 residues. Germline loops: CDR1 MNHEY, CDR2 SMNVEV (reference sequence). This CDR3 is CASGLRAGELFF. CDR3 sequence (DNA): TGTGCCAGCGGTCTTCGGGCGGGGGAGCTGTTTTTT.

The chain has TRBV5-1 and TRBJ2-1; 12 bases line up with TRBD2. Germline V gene sequence: CDR1 SGHRS, CDR2 YFSETQ. This CDR3 is built from 20 residues. V shed 1 base, J shed 0 bases, and the junction held 11 bases outside the gene matches. CDR3 sequence reads: CASSLSLLAGGISSYNEQFF. In DNA form, the CDR3 reads TGCGCCAGCAGCTTGTCGTTACTAGCGGGAGGAATCAGCTCCTACAATGAGCAGTTCTTC.

V is TRBV7-2 and J is TRBJ1-5, with D possibly being TRBD1 (6 bases). Trimming stripped 7 bases from V and 6 bases from J, with 19 bases between. CDR3 length: 15 amino acids. Germline values: CDR1 SGHTA, CDR2 FQGNSA. The CDR3 DNA reads as TGTGCCAGCACCCCCCGGGGGGGGCTTATTCAGCCCCAGCATTTT. Its protein product is CASTPRGGLIQPQHF.

This chain links TRBV7-8 with TRBJ2-3, with 10 bases lining up with TRBD2. V was clipped by 1 base and J by 4 bases; unmatched bases: 14. This CDR3 has 19 amino acids. CDR1 is SGHVS and CDR2 is FQNEAQ in the germline V gene. CDR3 sequence: CASSLGRLAGDRFADTQYF. CDR3 DNA sequence: TGTGCCAGCAGCTTAGGTCGGCTAGCGGGAGATAGGTTCGCAGATACGCAGTATTTT.

The genes are TRBV10-3 and TRBJ2-2, with 10 bases aligning to TRBD1. The V gene's germline CDR1 is ENHRY and CDR2 SYGVKD. After removal of 5 bases from V and 6 bases from J, the junction contained 6 bases not matched to a gene. This CDR3 has 15 amino acids. CDR3 amino acids: CAISNRDRGSGELFF. The DNA of the CDR3 is TGTGCCATCAGTAACCGGGACAGGGGATCCGGGGAGCTGTTTTTT.

The chain is built from TRBV24-1 and TRBJ2-3; no clear D. This CDR3 is built from 14 residues. Germline CDR1 and CDR2: KGHDR and SFDVKD. The ends were cut back, 4 bases at V and 2 bases at J, with 9 bases in the middle. The CDR3 bases are TGTGCCACCAGTGACCCCCGGTTCACAGATACGCAGTATTTT. Protein sequence: CATSDPRFTDTQYF.